Described below is a single T cell receptor (beta chain) sequence and its context. Its antigen is not known. This entry is derived from a study of shared clonotypes between healthy human individuals. Findings and limits, study-wide: Represented diversity, genetic and exposure-history alike, was limited by few donors. Shared clonotypes across all four donors exceeded non-shared ones in generation probability.

Naive CD8 cells, CD45RO-negative and positively selected for CCR7, excluded terminally differentiated effector memory CD45RA+ cells. Participating donors were healthy, HIV-negative adults free of recent acute infections or vaccinations. Several immunoSEQ 96-well plates shared each subset's DNA, each plate a replicate. TCRdb's table, derived via immunoSEQ multiplex PCR, lists solely in-frame clones and lacks some. Among about 2,200,000 clones listed, approximately 94% were seen once. This clonotype was obtained from a man between 18 and 29 years old in good health. Some clones in this sample may be carry-over from other donors' samples. Sequences were obtained from naive CD8+ T cells from PBMCs.

CDR3 nucleotide sequence: TGTGCCAGCACGGGACTAGCGAGCACCGGGGAGCTGTTTTTT. Protein sequence: CASTGLASTGELFF. The chain links TRBV6-1 to TRBJ2-2, with TRBD2 matching 10 bases. This CDR3 spans 14 amino acids. Trimming at V came to 7 bases and at J to 4 bases, leaving 3 bases not matched to a gene. In germline, CDR1 is MNHNS, CDR2 SASEGT.